The clone carrying this T cell receptor (beta chain) was picked up many times. The antigen is unknown. TCRbeta library preparation incorporated unique molecular identifiers. One entry per CDR3 protein, called by TCRdb with MiXCR from the PCR reads. The sample gives some 15,000 distinct CDR3 sequences, approximately 5.5% of which show up once; approximately 6.9% is in the top ten. The data stem from a study of T-cell reconstitution after alpha-beta-depleted transplantation in children. The germline gives CDR1 SGHTS, CDR2 YDEGEE. This CDR3 is 14 amino acids long. The J segment lost 7 bases and the V segment lost 5 bases, leaving 8 bases of the junction unmatched. Study observations and caveats: Newly generated T cells supplied most T-cell counts and diversity one year post-transplant. Diversity of TCRbeta at day 60 was high in some patients, arising from surviving recipient T cells and thymic progenitors. Alpha-beta T cells present about two months after transplant were reported to originate from several hundred expanded graft clones.

Sequencing was performed on PBMCs, taken before TCRalphabeta/CD19-depleted stem cell transplant. This TCR came from a boy between 5 and 17 years old with acute lymphoblastic leukemia, due to receive a stem cell transplant. The chain has TRBV5-8 and TRBJ1-4; 7 bases align to TRBD1. CDR3 protein: CASRHRGWGEKLFF. DNA for the CDR3: TGTGCCAGCAGGCACAGGGGATGGGGTGAAAAACTGTTTTTT.